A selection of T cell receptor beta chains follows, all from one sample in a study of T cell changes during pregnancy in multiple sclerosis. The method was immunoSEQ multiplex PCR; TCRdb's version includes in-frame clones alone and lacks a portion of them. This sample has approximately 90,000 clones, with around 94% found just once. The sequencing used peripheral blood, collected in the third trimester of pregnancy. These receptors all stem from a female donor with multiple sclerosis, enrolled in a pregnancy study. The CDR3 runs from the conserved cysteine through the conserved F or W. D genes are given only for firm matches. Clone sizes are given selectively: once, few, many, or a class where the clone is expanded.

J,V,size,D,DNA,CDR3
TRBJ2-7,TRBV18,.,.,TGTGCCAGCTCACCATCTCTAAGCTCCTACGAGCAGTACTTC,CASSPSLSSYEQYF
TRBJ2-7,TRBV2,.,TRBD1,TGTGCCAGCAGTGCGGGACAGGGGGCGTTTGACCGTACCCACGAGCAGTACTTC,CASSAGQGAFDRTHEQYF
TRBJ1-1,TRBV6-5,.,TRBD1,TGTGCCAGCCATTCCAGGGGGGACACTGAAGCTTTCTTT,CASHSRGDTEAFF
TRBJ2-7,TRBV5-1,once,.,TGCGCCAGCAGCACTAACTCCGGGAGACGGGAAGGTGAGCAGTACTTC,CASSTNSGRREGEQYF
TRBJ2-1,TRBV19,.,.,TGTGCCAGTAGTATAGGAGACAATGAGCAGTTCTTC,CASSIGDNEQFF
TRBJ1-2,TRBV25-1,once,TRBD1,TGTGCCAGCAGTGACGTACAGGGGGTGTCCCTTGGCTACACCTTC,CASSDVQGVSLGYTF
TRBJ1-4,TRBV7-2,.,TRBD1,TGTGCCAGCAGCATTACAGGGGTTGTCGGTGAAAAACTGTTTTTT,CASSITGVVGEKLFF
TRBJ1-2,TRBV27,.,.,TGTGCCAGCAGCGATTTTACAGGGACACGGGCCCTGTATGGCTACACCTTC,CASSDFTGTRALYGYTF
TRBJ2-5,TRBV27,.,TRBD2,TGTGCCAGCAGTTTAGGCGGGAGGGGAGAGACCCAGTACTTC,CASSLGGRGETQYF
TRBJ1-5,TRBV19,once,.,TGTGCCAGTAGTATAGACGGGGCGGGGCTCACACAGCCCCAGCATTTT,CASSIDGAGLTQPQHF
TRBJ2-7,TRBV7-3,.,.,TGTGCCAGCAGCCCCCAGGGGGGCAGACCGGGTGAGCAGTACTTC,CASSPQGGRPGEQYF
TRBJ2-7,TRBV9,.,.,TGTGCCAGCAGCGTAGGAGGGAACTCCTACGAGCAGTACTTC,CASSVGGNSYEQYF
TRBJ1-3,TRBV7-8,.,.,TGTGCCAGCAGCTTAGATGGGGCTAACACCATATATTTT,CASSLDGANTIYF
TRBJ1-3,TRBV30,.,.,TGTGCCTGGAGTGTTGGGGGGGCTGGAAACACCATATATTTT,CAWSVGGAGNTIYF
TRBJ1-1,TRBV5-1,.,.,TGCGCCAGCAGCTTGGCCGCCGGGGGGACGGTTGAAGCTTTCTTT,CASSLAAGGTVEAFF
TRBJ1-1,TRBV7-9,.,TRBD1,TGTGCCAGCAGCTCCATACAGGGGATTGAGGGCACTGAAGCTTTCTTT,CASSSIQGIEGTEAFF
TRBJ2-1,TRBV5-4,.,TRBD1,TGTGCCAGCAGCTGGAGGACAGGTCCCCACTACAATGAGCAGTTCTTC,CASSWRTGPHYNEQFF
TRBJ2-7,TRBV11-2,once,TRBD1,TGTGCCAGCAGGCTCGGGACAGGGTCCTACGAGCAGTACTTC,CASRLGTGSYEQYF
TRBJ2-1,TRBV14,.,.,TGTGCCAGCAGCCAAGAACAGAGCTCCTACAATGAGCAGTTCTTC,CASSQEQSSYNEQFF
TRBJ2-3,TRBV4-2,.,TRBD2,TGTGCCAGCAGCCAACGAGCGGGAGTAGATACGCAGTATTTT,CASSQRAGVDTQYF